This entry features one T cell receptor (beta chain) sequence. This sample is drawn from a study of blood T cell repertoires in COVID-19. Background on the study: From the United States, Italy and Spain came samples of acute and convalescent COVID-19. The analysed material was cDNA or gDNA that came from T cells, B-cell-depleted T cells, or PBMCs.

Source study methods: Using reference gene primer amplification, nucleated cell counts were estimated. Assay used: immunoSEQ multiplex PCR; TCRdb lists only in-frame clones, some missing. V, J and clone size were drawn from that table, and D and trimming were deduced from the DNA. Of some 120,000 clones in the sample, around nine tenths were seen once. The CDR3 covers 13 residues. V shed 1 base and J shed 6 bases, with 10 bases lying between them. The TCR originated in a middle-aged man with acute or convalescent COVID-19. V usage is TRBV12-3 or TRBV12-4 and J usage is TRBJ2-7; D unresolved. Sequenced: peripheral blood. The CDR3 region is CASSLGRFSEQYF. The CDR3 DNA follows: TGTGCCAGCAGTTTAGGCAGGTTTAGCGAGCAGTACTTC.